This T cell receptor beta chain was identified in a study of cytomegalovirus exposure and HLA in healthy donors. Study results and caveats: In vitro checks showed that three CMV-associated chains really do target CMV antigens. Using the classifier, cytomegalovirus status was reportedly diagnosed with high specificity and sensitivity.

Healthy individuals who donated bone marrow served as the donors. CDR3 size: 14 residues. Germline CDR1 WNHNN, CDR2 SYGVQD (reference sequence). Trimming removed 4 bases from V and 4 bases from J, with 12 bases in between. PCR primers comprised 60 Vbeta and 13 Jbeta primers. Assay: immunoSEQ multiplex PCR; the TCRdb copy retains only in-frame clones and omits some. The table has under 130,000 clones, about 78% seen once. Points on this clone: Its antigen remains unknown.

This chain connects TRBV10-1 to TRBJ2-3; D perhaps matches TRBD2 (7 bases). The TCR sequence derives from a man younger than 40 in good health and CMV-seronegative. Source material: PBMCs. CDR3 amino acids: CASSAGGAADTQYF. The DNA of the CDR3 is TGCGCCAGCAGTGCTGGGGGGGCGGCAGATACGCAGTATTTT.